A selection of T cell receptor beta chains follows, all from one sample in a study of metastatic and nonmetastatic thyroid tumors. TCRdb re-analyzed the PCR reads using MiXCR. This sample has 35,000 to 55,000 clones; around a quarter occur once, and the top ten carry 3.4%. Specimen: blood. Source of these receptors: a male donor with papillary thyroid cancer or a benign thyroid nodule (not recorded which). Some clones in this sample may be carry-over from other donors' samples. The CDR3 runs from the conserved cysteine through the conserved F or W. Fields, in order: D gene, clone size, V gene, J gene, CDR3 protein, CDR3 DNA. The D gene is left open where the match is weak. A row's size may be missing; if present it is once, few, many or a size class.

>TRBD1|many|TRBV6-1|TRBJ1-3
CASSTGQGVLATIYF
TGTGCCAGCAGCACTGGACAGGGGGTTTTGGCCACCATATATTTT
>TRBD2|-|TRBV20-1|TRBJ2-1
CSGKKGTSVSLHNEQFF
TGCAGTGGTAAAAAAGGGACTAGCGTCTCCCTTCACAATGAGCAGTTCTTC
>-|many|TRBV18|TRBJ1-4
CASSPQGGNEKLFF
TGTGCCAGCTCACCACAGGGTGGGAACGAAAAACTGTTTTTT
>-|-|TRBV7-3|TRBJ2-1
CASSPQGYSYNEQFF
TGTGCCAGCAGCCCTCAGGGTTACTCCTACAATGAGCAGTTCTTC
>-|many|TRBV6-2/TRBV6-3|TRBJ2-5
CASSYRRGRERETQYF
TGTGCCAGCAGTTACCGTCGGGGTAGAGAGCGAGAGACCCAGTACTTC
>-|many|TRBV28|TRBJ2-1
CASSLGGHYYNEQFF
TGTGCCAGCAGTTTAGGGGGGCACTATTACAATGAGCAGTTCTTC
>-|few|TRBV28|TRBJ2-7
CASSYSSSYEQYF
TGTGCCAGCTCGTACAGTTCCTCCTACGAGCAGTACTTC
>-|many|TRBV6-1|TRBJ1-2
CASSGVGGYTF
TGTGCCAGCAGTGGGGTAGGAGGCTACACCTTC
>-|many|TRBV28|TRBJ2-7
CASSYRTAQEQYF
TGTGCCAGCAGTTATCGGACGGCCCAGGAGCAGTACTTC
>TRBD2|-|TRBV5-1|TRBJ2-1
CASSVREVRGGKQFF
TGCGCCAGCAGCGTCCGAGAGGTCCGGGGGGGTAAGCAGTTCTTC
>-|many|TRBV20-1|TRBJ1-1
CSARDQGKKGGSEAFF
TGCAGTGCTAGAGATCAGGGGAAAAAGGGGGGGAGTGAAGCTTTCTTT
>-|-|TRBV25-1|TRBJ1-4
CASSALGLREKLFF
TGTGCCAGCAGCGCCCTAGGGTTAAGGGAAAAACTGTTTTTT
>TRBD2|-|TRBV19|TRBJ2-7
CASSPGLAGARGTHEQYF
TGTGCCAGTAGTCCGGGACTAGCGGGAGCAAGAGGGACCCACGAGCAGTACTTC
>-|few|TRBV6-1|TRBJ1-5
CASSEKTLQTQHF
TGTGCCAGCAGTGAAAAAACCCTTCAGACCCAGCATTTT
>TRBD1|-|TRBV30|TRBJ2-7
CAWSGTGTGAYEQYF
TGTGCCTGGAGCGGTACCGGGACAGGTGCCTACGAGCAGTACTTC
>-|-|TRBV12-3/TRBV12-4|TRBJ2-1
CASRSFYEQFF
TGTGCCAGCAGGTCGTTCTATGAGCAGTTCTTC
>TRBD2|many|TRBV20-1|TRBJ2-2
CSARGVAGAGELFF
TGCAGTGCTAGGGGTGTAGCGGGAGCCGGGGAGCTGTTTTTT
>-|many|TRBV10-3|TRBJ1-2
CAISESDNYGYTF
TGTGCCATCAGTGAGTCGGACAACTATGGCTACACCTTC
>-|few|TRBV19|TRBJ1-5
CASSIAVQPQHF
TGTGCCAGTAGTATAGCAGTCCAGCCCCAGCATTTT
>-|few|TRBV12-3/TRBV12-4|TRBJ2-3
CASSLGKNSAQYF
TGTGCCAGCAGTCTGGGAAAGAACAGTGCGCAGTATTTT
>TRBD2|-|TRBV7-2|TRBJ2-5
CASSLWAGGGQETQYF
TGTGCCAGCAGCTTATGGGCGGGAGGGGGCCAAGAGACCCAGTACTTC
>-|many|TRBV6-6|TRBJ2-1
CASSYRKEVSYNEQFF
TGTGCCAGCAGTTACCGGAAGGAAGTATCCTACAATGAGCAGTTCTTC
>-|many|TRBV20-1|TRBJ1-3
CSARDTANSGNTIYF
TGCAGTGCTAGAGATACAGCCAACTCTGGAAACACCATATATTTT
>TRBD2|many|TRBV7-9|TRBJ2-7
CASSASPGGTSGRFYEQYF
TGTGCCAGCAGCGCGAGTCCAGGGGGCACTAGCGGGAGGTTCTACGAGCAGTACTTC
>TRBD2|-|TRBV6-1|TRBJ2-2
CASRVIAGVSTGELFF
TGTGCCAGCAGGGTGATAGCGGGAGTGTCCACCGGGGAGCTGTTTTTT
>TRBD1|-|TRBV4-1|TRBJ1-6
CASSPYRGGSYNSPLHF
TGCGCCAGCAGCCCGTACAGGGGTGGCTCCTATAATTCACCCCTCCACTTT
>-|-|TRBV6-4|TRBJ2-2
CASKKGGANTGELFF
TGTGCCAGCAAAAAAGGAGGGGCGAACACCGGGGAGCTGTTTTTT
>-|-|TRBV2|TRBJ1-1
CASKEGGRWNTEAFF
TGTGCCAGCAAAGAAGGCGGACGGTGGAACACTGAAGCTTTCTTT
>TRBD2|many|TRBV20-1|TRBJ2-1
CSADSGRASWYEQFF
TGCAGTGCTGATAGCGGGAGGGCCTCTTGGTATGAGCAGTTCTTC
>TRBD2|-|TRBV5-1|TRBJ2-3
CASSEGTKNTDTQYF
TGCGCCAGCAGCGAGGGGACTAAGAACACAGATACGCAGTATTTT
>TRBD2|many|TRBV5-5|TRBJ2-7
CASSRAGEMNF
TGTGCCAGCAGCAGAGCGGGAGAGATGAACTTC
>-|-|TRBV19|TRBJ1-1
CASSIDGDTEAFF
TGTGCCAGTAGTATAGATGGGGACACTGAAGCTTTCTTT
>-|many|TRBV13|TRBJ2-3
CASSFGRGGNTQYF
TGTGCCAGCAGCTTCGGCAGGGGAGGAAATACGCAGTATTTT
>TRBD2|-|TRBV5-1|TRBJ2-1
CASSLLAGGPGEQFF
TGCGCCAGCAGCTTGCTAGCGGGAGGGCCGGGTGAGCAGTTCTTC
>-|few|TRBV7-2|TRBJ2-1
CASSLSLAASYNEQFF
TGTGCCAGCAGCCTCTCCCTAGCTGCCTCCTACAATGAGCAGTTCTTC
>-|many|TRBV20-1|TRBJ1-2
CSARGEGGVYGYTF
TGCAGTGCTAGAGGGGAAGGAGGGGTCTATGGCTACACCTTC
>TRBD2|many|TRBV20-1|TRBJ2-2
CSAPSGSTGELFF
TGCAGTGCCCCAAGCGGGAGTACCGGGGAGCTGTTTTTT
>-|many|TRBV4-1|TRBJ2-6
CASSQEANVLTF
TGCGCCAGCAGCCAGGAGGCCAACGTCCTGACTTTC
>-|-|TRBV2|TRBJ1-1
CASSESGGRNTEAFF
TGTGCCAGCAGTGAATCGGGGGGGCGGAACACTGAAGCTTTCTTT
>TRBD2|many|TRBV20-1|TRBJ2-1
CSAAGGSYNEQFF
TGCAGTGCTGCGGGAGGGTCCTACAATGAGCAGTTCTTC
>-|few|TRBV6-1|TRBJ2-1
CASSEIIGRAGEQFF
TGTGCCAGCAGTGAAATCATCGGACGAGCAGGTGAGCAGTTCTTC
>-|many|TRBV12-3/TRBV12-4|TRBJ2-1
CASSLLVNEQFF
TGTGCCAGCAGCCTACTAGTTAATGAGCAGTTCTTC
>-|few|TRBV6-1|TRBJ2-6
CASSPWVGANVLTF
TGTGCCAGCAGTCCCTGGGTTGGGGCCAACGTCCTGACTTTC
>-|-|TRBV5-1|TRBJ2-1
CASSEAHREPYNEQFF
TGCGCCAGCAGCGAGGCCCACAGGGAACCCTACAATGAGCAGTTCTTC
>-|many|TRBV6-1|TRBJ1-1
CASSPGRSPNTEASF
TGTGCCAGCAGTCCCGGACGGTCACCGAACACTGAAGCTTCCTTT
>-|many|TRBV11-2|TRBJ1-1
CASSLKRNTEAFF
TGTGCCAGCAGCTTAAAGAGGAACACTGAAGCTTTCTTT
>-|-|TRBV4-1|TRBJ2-7
CASSQARLTTYEQYF
TGCGCCAGCAGCCAAGCGCGCCTGACCACCTACGAGCAGTACTTC
>TRBD1|many|TRBV12-3/TRBV12-4|TRBJ1-1
CASSSNRGRLTEAFF
TGTGCCAGCAGCTCGAACAGGGGGCGCCTCACTGAAGCTTTCTTT
>-|few|TRBV27|TRBJ1-5
CASSLGGQQPQHF
TGTGCCAGCAGTTTAGGGGGGCAGCAGCCCCAGCATTTT
>-|many|TRBV15|TRBJ1-1
CATSRGNSVSYTEAFF
TGTGCCACCAGCAGGGGCAACTCGGTTTCGTACACTGAAGCTTTCTTT
>-|few|TRBV6-1|TRBJ2-5
CASSGQGETQYF
TGTGCCAGCAGTGGCCAGGGAGAGACCCAGTACTTC
>TRBD2|many|TRBV5-1|TRBJ2-1
CASSLPLAGGRGEQFF
TGCGCCAGCAGCTTACCCCTAGCGGGAGGGCGAGGCGAGCAGTTCTTC
>-|many|TRBV29-1|TRBJ1-1
CSVRPQTDEAFF
TGCAGCGTAAGGCCCCAGACGGATGAAGCTTTCTTT
>-|-|TRBV11-1|TRBJ2-2
CASSYDLTGELFF
TGTGCCAGCAGTTACGACCTCACCGGGGAGCTGTTTTTT
>-|few|TRBV6-5|TRBJ1-5
CASSSDVGNQPQHF
TGTGCCAGCAGTTCGGACGTTGGCAATCAGCCCCAGCATTTT
>-|many|TRBV3-1|TRBJ1-2
CASSQAQTNYGYTF
TGTGCCAGCAGCCAAGCGCAAACTAACTACGGCTACACCTTC